The 5 T cell receptor beta chains listed next were all sequenced from one sample in a study of blood T cell repertoires in COVID-19. Data came from immunoSEQ multiplex PCR; TCRdb stores just in-frame clones and leaves some out. The table lists about 270,000 clones, 70% to 85% of them singletons. Material for sequencing was peripheral blood. The receptor set was obtained from a human donor with COVID-19, enrolled during active disease. The donor label of this sample is uncertain.

The V gene is TRBV18, the J gene TRBJ2-1; 7 nucleotides align to TRBD2. Trimming at V came to 8 bases and at J to 6 bases, leaving 10 bases not matched to a gene. CDR1 is KGHSH and CDR2 is LQKENI in the germline V gene. CDR3 length: 14 residues. Here the CDR3 reads CASRVGGRVNEQFF. The CDR3 DNA reads TGTGCCAGCCGCGTGGGCGGGAGAGTCAATGAGCAGTTCTTC.

V usage is TRBV5-6 and J usage is TRBJ2-4; D remains unclear. CDR1 is SGHDT and CDR2 is YYEEEE in the germline V gene. V was trimmed by 3 bases and J by 0 bases, leaving 7 bases between them. The CDR3 spans 14 residues. The CDR3 bases are TGTGCCAGCAGCTGGTACTCAGCCAAAAACATTCAGTACTTC. Protein sequence: CASSWYSAKNIQYF. The entire variable domain, with the rest obtained from reference TRBV5-6 and TRBJ2-4, is as follows: DAGVTQSPTHLIKTRGQQVTLRCSPKSGHDTVSWYQQALGQGPQFIFQYYEEEERQRGNFPDRFSGHQFPNYSSELNVNALLLGDSALYLCASSWYSAKNIQYFGAGTRLSVL.

V and J are TRBV12-5 and TRBJ2-3; weak D call: TRBD2 (6 bases). This CDR3 contains 15 residues. Germline V gene sequence: CDR1 LGHNT, CDR2 FRNRAP. Trimming pared 8 bases from V and 0 bases from J, leaving 15 bases between. DNA for the CDR3: TGTGCTAGTCAGCCAGGGAGCGGGAGCACAGATACGCAGTATTTT. As protein: CASQPGSGSTDTQYF.

The V gene is TRBV5-8, the J gene TRBJ1-3; D possibly corresponds to TRBD1 (5 bases). The CDR3 totals 15 residues. V was pared by 3 bases and J by 0 bases, with 10 bases between. Germline CDR1 and CDR2: SGHTS and YDEGEE. The CDR3 sequence is CASSSRVLSGNTIYF. The DNA of the CDR3 is TGTGCCAGCAGCTCCAGGGTCCTCTCTGGAAACACCATATATTTT.

The chain uses TRBV5-1 and TRBJ2-2; perhaps TRBD2 as D (6 bases). V dropped 4 bases and J dropped 5 bases, with 18 bases sitting between them. The CDR3 spans 16 residues. CDR1 and CDR2 (germline): SGHRS, YFSETQ. The CDR3: CASSGNGRLDTGELFF. For the CDR3, the DNA is TGCGCCAGCAGCGGGAACGGTCGACTAGATACCGGGGAGCTGTTTTTT. Full variable domain (missing parts from reference TRBV5-1 and TRBJ2-2): KAGVTQTPRYLIKTRGQQVTLSCSPISGHRSVSWYQQTPGQGLQFLFEYFSETQRNKGNFPGRFSGRQFSNSRSEMNVSTLELGDSALYLCASSGNGRLDTGELFFGEGSRLTVL.